This is a list of T cell receptor beta chains from one sample in a study of cytomegalovirus exposure and HLA in healthy donors. Method: immunoSEQ multiplex PCR; TCRdb's copy keeps in-frame clones and lacks some. This table holds approximately 200,000 clones, just under 75% found once. The sample consisted of PBMCs. These receptors originate from a man aged 25 to 45 in good health and CMV-seropositive. Both conserved end residues are part of each CDR3. Fields, in order: clone size, V gene, D gene, J gene, CDR3 protein, CDR3 DNA. D genes are given only for firm matches. Some rows have no size entry. The others give once, few or many, or a class for an expanded clone.

size: -; V: TRBV7-3; D: TRBD2; J: TRBJ2-5; CDR3: CASSLTTTSGGRETQYF; DNA: TGTGCCAGCAGCTTAACGACAACTAGCGGTGGCAGGGAGACCCAGTACTTC
size: few; V: TRBV30; D: -; J: TRBJ1-5; CDR3: CAWSRWGGQPQHF; DNA: TGTGCCTGGAGTCGTTGGGGAGGTCAGCCCCAGCATTTT
size: -; V: TRBV13; D: -; J: TRBJ2-5; CDR3: CASSLVQNQETQYF; DNA: TGTGCCAGCAGCTTAGTACAAAACCAAGAGACCCAGTACTTC
size: few; V: TRBV4-1; D: -; J: TRBJ2-2; CDR3: CASSQGVSNLNTGELFF; DNA: TGCGCCAGCAGCCAAGGAGTCTCGAACCTGAACACCGGGGAGCTGTTTTTT
size: -; V: TRBV7-2; D: -; J: TRBJ1-5; CDR3: CASSPSRDQPQHF; DNA: TGTGCCAGCAGCCCCAGCAGGGATCAGCCCCAGCATTTT
size: -; V: TRBV9; D: TRBD1; J: TRBJ2-7; CDR3: CASSPGTDLYEQYF; DNA: TGTGCCAGCAGCCCAGGGACAGATCTCTACGAGCAGTACTTC
size: -; V: TRBV28; D: -; J: TRBJ1-4; CDR3: CASSSYSGGLFF; DNA: TGTGCCAGCAGTTCTTATTCCGGGGGTCTGTTTTTT
size: few; V: TRBV11-2; D: -; J: TRBJ2-3; CDR3: CASGGTAATDTQYF; DNA: TGTGCCAGCGGAGGGACAGCGGCCACAGATACGCAGTATTTT
size: -; V: TRBV19; D: -; J: TRBJ1-1; CDR3: CASRGTLNTEAFF; DNA: TGTGCCAGCCGCGGGACCTTGAACACTGAAGCTTTCTTT
size: -; V: TRBV5-1; D: -; J: TRBJ2-5; CDR3: CASSSRMVETQYF; DNA: TGCGCCAGCAGCTCCAGAATGGTTGAGACCCAGTACTTC
size: -; V: TRBV28; D: -; J: TRBJ2-1; CDR3: CASSAAWAATDNEQFF; DNA: TGTGCCAGCAGTGCAGCCTGGGCCGCCACCGACAATGAGCAGTTCTTC
size: -; V: TRBV25-1; D: -; J: TRBJ2-3; CDR3: CASRLGDTQYF; DNA: TGTGCCAGCAGGCTAGGAGATACGCAGTATTTT
size: -; V: TRBV18; D: TRBD1; J: TRBJ1-1; CDR3: CASSPDRVGNTEAFF; DNA: TGTGCCAGCTCACCGGACAGGGTGGGAAACACTGAAGCTTTCTTT
size: -; V: TRBV6-6; D: -; J: TRBJ2-7; CDR3: CASSPPGARIEQYF; DNA: TGTGCCAGCAGCCCGCCAGGGGCGCGTATCGAGCAGTACTTC
size: -; V: TRBV7-7; D: -; J: TRBJ2-1; CDR3: CASSSRGAGYNEQFF; DNA: TGTGCTAGCAGCTCCCGGGGGGCCGGGTACAATGAGCAGTTCTTC
size: -; V: TRBV7-9; D: TRBD2; J: TRBJ2-2; CDR3: CSSSLVGGTKVPGELFF; DNA: TGTTCCAGCAGCTTAGTTGGTGGGACTAAAGTTCCCGGGGAGCTGTTTTTT
size: -; V: TRBV27; D: TRBD2; J: TRBJ2-1; CDR3: CASSPLGAGVQNEQFF; DNA: TGTGCCAGCAGTCCCCTTGGAGCGGGAGTTCAAAATGAGCAGTTCTTC
size: -; V: TRBV5-6; D: TRBD1; J: TRBJ1-2; CDR3: CAGSSGTGWRRSYGYTF; DNA: TGTGCCGGCAGCTCTGGGACAGGGTGGAGGAGGAGTTATGGCTACACCTTC
size: -; V: TRBV2; D: -; J: TRBJ1-1; CDR3: CATAMEGGTEAFF; DNA: TGTGCCACTGCCATGGAAGGAGGCACTGAAGCTTTCTTT
size: -; V: TRBV7-9; D: TRBD1; J: TRBJ2-7; CDR3: CASSNLGTGMGEQYF; DNA: TGTGCCAGCAGCAACCTCGGGACAGGGATGGGCGAGCAGTACTTC
size: -; V: TRBV7-9; D: -; J: TRBJ2-2; CDR3: CSSNPGALASTGELFF; DNA: TGTTCCAGCAACCCAGGGGCACTAGCGAGCACCGGGGAGCTGTTTTTT
size: few; V: TRBV11-3; D: -; J: TRBJ2-1; CDR3: CASSLDGSRDEQFF; DNA: TGTGCCAGCAGCTTAGACGGGAGTCGCGATGAGCAGTTCTTC
size: -; V: TRBV5-1; D: -; J: TRBJ1-3; CDR3: CASSLVGGGNTIYF; DNA: TGCGCCAGCAGCTTGGTGGGAGGAGGAAACACCATATATTTT
size: -; V: TRBV6-6; D: TRBD1; J: TRBJ2-7; CDR3: CASSGRQGAREQYF; DNA: TGTGCCAGCAGTGGGAGACAGGGGGCGCGGGAGCAGTACTTC
size: -; V: TRBV6-5; D: -; J: TRBJ2-2; CDR3: CASRRWAYTGELFF; DNA: TGTGCCAGCAGGCGCTGGGCCTACACCGGGGAGCTGTTTTTT
size: -; V: TRBV5-1; D: TRBD1; J: TRBJ2-2; CDR3: CASSGRGLAGELFF; DNA: TGCGCCAGCAGCGGTAGGGGGCTTGCCGGGGAGCTGTTTTTT
size: -; V: TRBV28; D: -; J: TRBJ1-2; CDR3: CASSLNYGYTF; DNA: TGTGCCAGCAGTCTTAACTATGGCTACACCTTC
size: -; V: TRBV7-6; D: TRBD1; J: TRBJ1-1; CDR3: CASSSRQGSTEAFF; DNA: TGTGCCAGCAGCTCGAGACAGGGGAGCACTGAAGCTTTCTTT
size: -; V: TRBV7-3; D: -; J: TRBJ2-1; CDR3: CASSHTGTQSGNEQFF; DNA: TGTGCCAGCAGTCACACCGGGACTCAGAGCGGCAATGAGCAGTTCTTC
size: -; V: TRBV5-8; D: TRBD1; J: TRBJ2-1; CDR3: CASSPRTGISYNEQFF; DNA: TGTGCCAGCAGCCCGCGGACAGGGATAAGCTACAATGAGCAGTTCTTC
size: -; V: TRBV6-6; D: -; J: TRBJ2-7; CDR3: CASSYETEDYEQYF; DNA: TGTGCCAGCAGTTACGAGACGGAGGACTACGAGCAGTACTTC
size: -; V: TRBV28; D: -; J: TRBJ2-7; CDR3: CASSPSGSSYEQYF; DNA: TGTGCCAGCAGCCCATCAGGGTCTTCCTACGAGCAGTACTTC
size: once; V: TRBV4-2; D: -; J: TRBJ2-1; CDR3: CASSQVEGGHEQFF; DNA: TGTGCCAGCAGCCAAGTCGAGGGGGGGCATGAGCAGTTCTTC
size: -; V: TRBV6-1; D: -; J: TRBJ2-3; CDR3: CASRPVGSADTQYF; DNA: TGTGCCAGCAGACCCGTCGGGAGTGCGGATACGCAGTATTTT
size: -; V: TRBV5-4; D: TRBD1; J: TRBJ2-7; CDR3: CASSSDLGTGGKYEQYF; DNA: TGTGCCAGCAGCTCGGACCTCGGGACAGGGGGAAAGTACGAGCAGTACTTC
size: -; V: TRBV6-5; D: TRBD1; J: TRBJ2-7; CDR3: CASTYGQGPYEQYF; DNA: TGCGCCAGCACCTATGGACAGGGGCCCTACGAGCAGTACTTC
size: few; V: TRBV6-5; D: TRBD1; J: TRBJ1-2; CDR3: CASSYSWDSVYGYTF; DNA: TGTGCCAGCAGTTACTCTTGGGACAGTGTCTATGGCTACACCTTC
size: -; V: TRBV7-2; D: -; J: TRBJ1-1; CDR3: CASSLDRNTEAFF; DNA: TGTGCCAGCAGCTTAGACAGGAACACTGAAGCTTTCTTT
size: -; V: TRBV29-1; D: -; J: TRBJ2-7; CDR3: CSVVYSLYDEQYF; DNA: TGCAGCGTTGTATACTCACTCTACGACGAGCAGTACTTC
size: -; V: TRBV15; D: TRBD2; J: TRBJ2-2; CDR3: CATASGSTGELFF; DNA: TGTGCCACCGCGAGCGGGAGCACCGGGGAGCTGTTTTTT
size: -; V: TRBV7-8; D: -; J: TRBJ2-7; CDR3: CASRTATRPLHEQYF; DNA: TGTGCCAGCAGGACAGCGACTAGGCCCCTCCACGAGCAGTACTTC
size: -; V: TRBV6-5; D: TRBD1; J: TRBJ2-7; CDR3: CASSYSSQGATYEQYF; DNA: TGTGCCAGCAGTTACTCGTCCCAGGGGGCTACCTACGAGCAGTACTTC
size: -; V: TRBV6-5; D: -; J: TRBJ1-1; CDR3: CASSPTWEDEAFF; DNA: TGTGCCAGCAGTCCAACATGGGAGGATGAAGCTTTCTTT
size: -; V: TRBV28; D: TRBD1; J: TRBJ1-2; CDR3: CASSSSDRGTGYTF; DNA: TGTGCCAGCAGTTCATCGGACAGGGGAACCGGCTACACCTTC
size: -; V: TRBV9; D: -; J: TRBJ1-2; CDR3: CASSAEWYGYTF; DNA: TGTGCCAGCAGCGCGGAGTGGTATGGCTACACCTTC
size: -; V: TRBV6-6; D: -; J: TRBJ1-4; CDR3: CASSYSYESEKLFF; DNA: TGTGCCAGCAGTTACTCCTACGAGAGTGAAAAACTGTTTTTT